These 23 T cell receptor beta chains share one sample of origin, sequenced in a study of Graves' ophthalmopathy and Graves' hyperthyroidism. Amplifying from RNA transcripts, the study obtained TCR beta CDR3 regions. RT-PCR was first run with HTBI primers, then multiplex PCR in a second round. TCRdb reprocessed the multiplex PCR reads with MiXCR, giving one entry per CDR3 protein. The sample lists more than 550,000 distinct CDR3 sequences, about 38% occurring once. The sample consisted of peripheral blood. These receptors were obtained from an adult man with Graves' ophthalmopathy.

V is TRBV7-2 and J is TRBJ2-5, with TRBD2 matching 16 bases. This CDR3 is built from 17 residues. The germline CDR1 and CDR2 sequences are SGHTA and FQGNSA. V was pared by 5 bases and J by 4 bases, with 7 bases of the junction left unmatched. CDR3 region: CASSHGTSGRVGETQYF. The CDR3 region has the DNA TGTGCCAGCAGCCACGGGACTAGCGGGAGGGTAGGAGAGACCCAGTACTTC.

The table lists this clonotype with many counts. The V and J genes are TRBV29-1 and TRBJ2-7; TRBD2 matches 11 bases. Trimming removed 6 bases from V and 3 bases from J; junction bases left unmatched: 7. Looked up from germline, CDR1 is SQVTM and CDR2 is ANQGSEA. This CDR3 is built from 14 residues. CDR3 sequence: CSVRAGTSGYEQYF. CDR3 sequence (DNA): TGCAGCGTCAGAGCCGGGACTAGCGGCTACGAGCAGTACTTC.

V gene TRBV29-1 combines with J gene TRBJ2-7; 10 bases are a match to TRBD1. The CDR3 is 14 amino acids. The germline V gene has CDR1 SQVTM and CDR2 ANQGSEA. The V and J ends lost 8 bases and 2 bases, in that order; junction bases with no gene match: 9. The CDR3 DNA reads as TGCAGCACGCAAGGGACAGGGGTCGCCTACGAGCAGTACTTC. Translating it yields CSTQGTGVAYEQYF.

In regard to this clonotype: At one of its ends the junction is not consistent with the germline gene, which may arise from a read error. V and J are TRBV9 and TRBJ2-7; D is undetermined. CDR3 size: 14 residues. Looked up from germline, CDR1 is SGDLS and CDR2 is YYNGEE. CDR3 loop: CASSQTYPSYELYF. The CDR3 DNA sequence: TGTGCCAGCAGCCAAACCTATCCATCCTACGAGCTGTACTTC.

The rearrangement joins TRBV7-3 to TRBJ1-2; 8 bases fit TRBD1. This CDR3 is 14 amino acids long. Trimming cost V 6 bases and J 8 bases; bases outside gene matches: 11. Germline lookup yields CDR1 SGHTA and CDR2 FQGTGA. This CDR3 is CASSWIQGERGYTF. The CDR3 DNA sequence: TGTGCCAGCAGTTGGATACAGGGGGAGCGCGGCTACACCTTC.

V and J are TRBV24-1 and TRBJ2-5; D call uncertain. The CDR3 totals 14 residues. V lost 0 bases, J lost 2 bases, and 6 bases lay in between. Germline V gene lookup returns CDR1 KGHDR and CDR2 SFDVKD. This chain's CDR3 is CATSDLGGQETQYF. CDR3 in DNA: TGTGCCACCAGTGATTTGGGCGGACAAGAGACCCAGTACTTC.

This rearrangement joins TRBV10-3 to TRBJ1-6; D possibly corresponds to TRBD1 (5 bases). The CDR3 runs 14 residues. The V gene lost 4 bases and the J gene lost 10 bases, with 14 bases spanning the gap. Germline CDR1 ENHRY, CDR2 SYGVKD. CDR3 protein: CAISGNGGDSPLHF. The CDR3 DNA reads TGTGCCATCAGTGGCAACGGTGGGGACTCACCCCTCCACTTT.

This clonotype appeared many times. The V call is TRBV29-1, the J call TRBJ1-5, with D unresolved. Germline V CDR1 and CDR2: SQVTM, ANQGSEA. This CDR3 is 12 amino acids long. V dropped 6 bases and J dropped 2 bases, with 8 bases sitting between them. The CDR3 bases are TGCAGCGTAGCATCGCGCAATCAGCCCCAGCATTTT. This gives the protein CSVASRNQPQHF.

This clonotype was detected ten times or more. The rearrangement links TRBV30 to TRBJ1-6; no reliable D call. Deletions cut 1 base from V and 8 bases from J, with 12 bases between. In germline, CDR1 is GTSNPN, CDR2 SVGIG (reference sequence). The CDR3 totals 14 residues. The CDR3 loop reads CAWSAHGTYSPLHF. DNA for the CDR3: TGTGCCTGGAGTGCTCACGGAACTTATTCACCCCTCCACTTT.

V is TRBV15 and J is TRBJ1-2; a weak D match, TRBD1 (6 bases). CDR1 and CDR2 (germline): LNHNV, YYDKDF (reference sequence). V lost 8 bases and J 3 bases, leaving 16 bases between the germline ends. This CDR3 spans 14 amino acids. The CDR3 sequence: CATGPGGIYYGYTF. For the CDR3, the DNA is TGTGCCACCGGCCCCGGGGGCATCTACTATGGCTACACCTTC.

This clonotype was observed many times. The chain joins TRBV5-1 to TRBJ1-2; 7 positions agree with TRBD1. The germline V gene encodes CDR1 SGHRS and CDR2 YFSETQ. This CDR3 spans 14 amino acids. With 4 bases clipped from V and 4 bases from J, the junction kept 7 bases outside the gene matches. DNA for the CDR3: TGCGCCAGCAGCCCCGGGACAGCTTTCTATGGCTACACCTTC. Translated: CASSPGTAFYGYTF.

At least ten counts were recorded for this clonotype. This rearrangement joins TRBV12-3 or TRBV12-4 to TRBJ2-7; 7 bases are shared with TRBD1. This CDR3 region has 14 residues. Losses at the gene ends were 7 bases for V and 2 bases for J; bases not matched to a gene: 8. CDR3 in amino acids: CASNMPGQTYEQYF. The DNA for the CDR3 is TGTGCCAGCAACATGCCGGGACAGACCTACGAGCAGTACTTC.

This rearrangement joins TRBV25-1 to TRBJ1-6; D uncertain. The CDR3 has 12 amino acids. Germline lookup yields CDR1 MGHDK and CDR2 SYGVNS. V gave up 1 base and J gave up 14 bases, with 9 bases separating them. The chain's CDR3 is CASSELEGSLHF. The CDR3 bases are TGTGCCAGCAGTGAATTGGAGGGCTCCCTCCACTTT.

The chain uses TRBV29-1 and TRBJ1-2; 9 positions match TRBD1. Unmatched junction bases numbered 9, after V lost 6 bases and J lost 7 bases. The germline CDR1 and CDR2 sequences are SQVTM and ANQGSEA. CDR3 length equals 13 residues. CDR3 loop: CSVPGTGKTGYTF. The CDR3, as DNA: TGCAGCGTCCCCGGGACAGGGAAGACTGGCTACACCTTC.

This clonotype was seen at least ten times. This chain joins TRBV9 and TRBJ2-6, with TRBD2 matching 11 bases. Germline values: CDR1 SGDLS, CDR2 YYNGEE. CDR3 length: 16 amino acids. The ends lost 7 bases at V and 0 bases at J; junction bases unmatched: 3. CDR3 region: CASLGTSGSGANVLTF. The CDR3 DNA sequence: TGTGCCAGCCTCGGGACTAGCGGCTCTGGGGCCAACGTCCTGACTTTC.

The chain links TRBV5-1 to TRBJ2-1, with 8 bases matching TRBD1. This CDR3 region has 15 residues. V lost 0 bases, J lost 6 bases, and 5 bases stayed unmatched. Per the germline V gene, CDR1 is SGHRS and CDR2 is YFSETQ. The CDR3 protein is CASSLGGRGLNEQFF. The CDR3 DNA follows: TGCGCCAGCAGCTTGGGTGGCAGGGGGCTCAATGAGCAGTTCTTC.

This clonotype came up many times. The chain is built from TRBV20-1 and TRBJ2-5; D is uncertain. Trimming pared 3 bases from V and 6 bases from J, leaving 17 bases between. Looked up from germline, CDR1 is DFQATT and CDR2 is SNEGSKA (reference sequence). This CDR3 is built from 14 residues. CDR3 region: CSASFRPRDQTQYF. The CDR3 DNA follows: TGCAGTGCTAGCTTCCGGCCTCGAGATCAGACCCAGTACTTC.

This clonotype was counted ten times or more. The chain recombines TRBV2 with TRBJ2-7; unclear D gene. Trimming stripped 6 bases from V and 3 bases from J, with 18 bases between. The CDR3 is made up of 15 amino acids. The germline V gene has CDR1 SNHLY and CDR2 FYNNEI. This CDR3 is CASRATAYLLYEQYF. The CDR3 DNA sequence: TGTGCCAGCAGAGCCACCGCTTATCTGCTCTACGAGCAGTACTTC.

This clonotype has a count of ten or more. The genes are TRBV7-2 and TRBJ1-2, with 9 nucleotides matching TRBD1. Germline CDR1 reads SGHTA; CDR2 reads FQGNSA. CDR3 size: 13 residues. The J segment lost 7 bases and the V segment lost 5 bases, leaving 5 bases of the junction unmatched. The CDR3 reads CASSVQGALGYTF. The DNA for the CDR3 is TGTGCCAGCAGCGTACAGGGGGCCCTTGGCTACACCTTC.

Regarding this clonotype: A read error may explain this, as a much larger clone is one base away. The V call is TRBV12-3 or TRBV12-4, the J call TRBJ2-5; TRBD2 matches 9 bases. The CDR3 has 17 residues. With 8 bases clipped from V and 7 bases from J, the junction kept 20 bases outside the gene matches. The CDR3 region is CASGSRGLAWIRPTQYF. The CDR3 DNA follows: TGTGCCAGCGGTTCCCGGGGACTAGCTTGGATCCGCCCGACCCAGTACTTC.

This clonotype was counted many times. The V gene is TRBV29-1, the J gene TRBJ2-2, with TRBD2 matching over 7 bases. The CDR3 is made up of 13 amino acids. Germline trimming cut 6 bases from V and 3 bases from J; bases unmatched to any gene: 4. Per the germline V gene, CDR1 is SQVTM and CDR2 is ANQGSEA. The CDR3 sequence: CSVRAGYTGELFF. The CDR3 DNA is TGCAGCGTGCGAGCGGGGTACACCGGGGAGCTGTTTTTT.

In this sample, this clonotype turned up a few times. The rearrangement links TRBV4-3 to TRBJ2-5; the D gene is possibly TRBD1 (5 bases). Germline loops: CDR1 LGHNA, CDR2 YSLEER. Trimming stripped 0 bases from V and 2 bases from J, with 10 bases between. The CDR3 runs to 15 residues. The CDR3 here is CASSQDRQTQETQYF. The CDR3 DNA reads as TGCGCCAGCAGCCAAGATCGACAGACACAAGAGACCCAGTACTTC.

This clonotype was seen once. V and J are TRBV19 and TRBJ1-2; 9 bases fit TRBD1. The J segment lost 11 bases and the V segment lost 3 bases, leaving 7 bases of the junction unmatched. The CDR3 length is 13 residues. From germline, CDR1 is LNHDA and CDR2 SQIVND (reference sequence). The CDR3 nucleotides read TGTGCCAGTAGTATCGACAGCGGACAGGGGTACACCTTC. It yields the protein CASSIDSGQGYTF. Full variable domain (rest looked up from reference TRBV19 and TRBJ1-2): DGGITQSPKYLFRKEGQNVTLSCEQNLNHDAMYWYRQDPGQGLRLIYYSQIVNDFQKGDIAEGYSVSREKKESFPLTVTSAQKNPTAFYLCASSIDSGQGYTFGSGTRLTVV.